Below, 26 T cell receptor beta chains from the same sample are listed, as sequenced in a study of immune characterization of retroperitoneal liposarcoma. MiXCR was run by TCRdb on the PCR reads, yielding one entry per CDR3 protein. This table has roughly 11,000 distinct CDR3 sequences, over 20% appearing once. Sequencing was carried out using blood. The source of these receptors is a female donor with retroperitoneal liposarcoma.

This clonotype was found a few times. Sequence at one end of the junction differs from germline and may be a read error. J is TRBJ2-3 and V is TRBV12-3 or TRBV12-4, with D perhaps TRBD1 (6 bases). The CDR3 length is 13 residues. The CDR3 nucleotides are TGTGCGAGCATACAAGGGGGACGAGAGACGCAGTATTTT. This gives the protein CASIQGGRETQYF.

This clonotype was counted at least ten times. This chain joins TRBV12-3 or TRBV12-4 and TRBJ1-1, with TRBD1 identical over 12 bases. The CDR3 covers 14 residues. V dropped 3 bases and J dropped 10; count of bases not matched to a gene: 6. The CDR3 sequence: CASSLRDRGRGAFF. The CDR3 coding sequence is TGTGCCAGCAGTTTGAGGGACAGGGGGCGCGGAGCTTTCTTT.

The chain carries TRBV7-9 and TRBJ2-5; the D is unclear. This CDR3 contains 13 residues. In germline, CDR1 is SEHNR, CDR2 FQNEAQ (reference sequence). The germline V and J ends were trimmed by 6 bases and 11 bases, with 19 bases remaining between them. Here the CDR3 DNA reads TGTGCCAGCAGTCACGAACGGTCAAATGAGCAGTACTTC. Protein: CASSHERSNEQYF.

This clonotype was observed at least ten times. The chain recombines TRBV12-3 or TRBV12-4 with TRBJ2-5; 7 bases fit TRBD2. Trimming cost V 3 bases and J 2 bases; bases outside gene matches: 6. The CDR3 contains 15 residues. The CDR3 loop reads CASSFLAALQETQYF. Written as DNA, the CDR3 is TGTGCCAGCAGTTTCCTAGCGGCACTACAAGAGACCCAGTACTTC.

The V and J genes are TRBV6-6 and TRBJ1-1; 7 positions agree with TRBD1. Germline assignment: CDR1 MNHNY and CDR2 SVGAGI (reference sequence). J gave up 3 bases and V 7 bases, and 8 bases lay outside the gene matches. The CDR3 extends over 14 amino acids. CDR3 DNA sequence: TGTGCCAGCACCAAGACAGGGTGGGACACTGAAGCTTTCTTT. This sequence encodes CASTKTGWDTEAFF.

This clonotype has a handful of counts. The chain is built from TRBV4-1 and TRBJ1-2, with 8 bases identical to TRBD1. The CDR3 has 14 residues. The J segment lost 3 bases and the V segment lost 4 bases, leaving 4 bases of the junction unmatched. Germline CDR1 MGHRA, CDR2 YSYEKL. CDR3 nucleotide sequence: TGCGCCAGCAGCCGAGGACAGGGCGACTATGGCTACACCTTC. Protein: CASSRGQGDYGYTF.

This clonotype appeared a few times. The V and J genes are TRBV11-3 and TRBJ2-2, with 10 bases that match TRBD1. The CDR3 runs 17 residues. Per germline, CDR1 SGHNT and CDR2 YENEEA. The junction had 4 bases not matched to a gene; V was cut back by 2 bases and J by 1 base. The CDR3 nucleotides read TGTGCCAGCAGCTTACCCGGGACAGGGGTGAACACCGGGGAGCTGTTTTTT. Translating gives CASSLPGTGVNTGELFF.

This clonotype is medium-sized within its sample. The V call is TRBV27, the J call TRBJ2-1; TRBD1 is a possible D gene (5 bases). The CDR3 extends over 13 amino acids. V lost 0 bases, J lost 12 bases, and 12 bases lay in between. CDR1 MNHEY and CDR2 SMNVEV come from the germline V gene (reference sequence). As DNA, the CDR3 is TGTGCCAGCAGTTTATCCTTGCCCCAGGGGCAGTTCTTC. It is translated as CASSLSLPQGQFF.

The chain carries TRBV5-1 and TRBJ2-3; 10 bases are a match to TRBD2. The CDR3 has 17 residues. V dropped 3 bases and J dropped 0; count of bases not matched to a gene: 7. Germline loops: CDR1 SGHRS, CDR2 YFSETQ. This chain's CDR3 is CASSWPTSGISTDTQYF. For the CDR3, the DNA is TGCGCCAGCAGCTGGCCCACTAGCGGGATTAGCACAGATACGCAGTATTTT.

This clonotype was observed a handful of times. The chain carries TRBV5-4 and TRBJ2-3; 7 bases fit TRBD2. With V trimmed by 5 bases and J by 2 bases, 5 bases remained unmatched. This CDR3 has 14 residues. Germline CDR1 SGHNT, CDR2 YYREEE (reference sequence). The CDR3 nucleotides are TGTGCCAGCAGTTCTAGCGGATTCACAGATACGCAGTATTTT. This translates into CASSSSGFTDTQYF.

This clonotype was seen many times. The V gene is TRBV28, the J gene TRBJ1-4; D possibly corresponds to TRBD1 (5 bases). Germline CDR1 reads MDHEN; CDR2 reads SYDVKM. CDR3 size: 13 residues. Trimming shortened V by 2 bases and J by 8 bases, and 9 bases separated the two germline ends. The CDR3, as DNA: TGTGCCAGCAGTTTAGGGGGGATGGAAAAACTGTTTTTT. The encoded protein is CASSLGGMEKLFF.

This clonotype was recorded many times. A much bigger clone sits one base away, suggesting this may be a read error. The DNA of the CDR3 is TGTGCCAGCAGTCCCCGGACAGCTGAGCCGTTCTTC. Translated: CASSPRTAEPFF. This chain joins TRBV12-3 or TRBV12-4 and TRBJ2-1; D possibly corresponds to TRBD1 (6 bases). The CDR3 extends over 12 amino acids.

This clonotype is medium-sized within its sample. This chain joins TRBV12-3 or TRBV12-4 and TRBJ2-1; 7 bases map to TRBD1. Unmatched junction bases numbered 6, after V lost 6 bases and J lost 4 bases. The CDR3 has 14 residues. CDR3 coding DNA: TGTGCCAGCAGACAAGGGACAGTATACAATGAGCAGTTCTTC. Protein: CASRQGTVYNEQFF.

This chain joins TRBV5-1 and TRBJ2-7; D not certain. Germline values: CDR1 SGHRS, CDR2 YFSETQ. Trimming took 2 bases from V and 1 from J, leaving 7 bases between them. This CDR3 is built from 13 residues. For the CDR3, the DNA is TGCGCCAGCAGCTTAAGCTTTTCCTACGAGCAGTACTTC. The encoded protein is CASSLSFSYEQYF.

This clonotype turned up a few times. J is TRBJ1-2 and V is TRBV6-6; tentative D call: TRBD1 (6 bases). Germline V gene data show CDR1 as MNHNY and CDR2 as SVGAGI (reference sequence). The CDR3 spans 14 residues. Trimming took 2 bases from V and 7 from J, leaving 14 bases between them. Here the CDR3 reads CASSYLRGKAGYTF. The DNA of the CDR3 is TGTGCCAGCAGTTACCTCAGGGGAAAGGCTGGCTACACCTTC.

The V gene is TRBV6-6, the J gene TRBJ2-7; D is perhaps TRBD1 (5 bases). The CDR3 has 14 residues. CDR1 and CDR2 (germline): MNHNY, SVGAGI (reference sequence). V lost 7 bases and J lost 1, with 14 bases in between. The DNA for the CDR3 is TGTGCCAGCACCCCGTCCAGACAGTCCTACGAGCAGTACTTC. This translates into CASTPSRQSYEQYF.

The chain recombines TRBV6-1 with TRBJ1-6; D ambiguous. This CDR3 comprises 15 residues. Trimming removed 6 bases from V and 3 bases from J, with 12 bases in between. Germline CDR1 is MNHNS and CDR2 is SASEGT. CDR3 sequence: CASSADGSYNSPLHF. The CDR3 nucleotides read TGTGCCAGCAGCGCGGACGGTAGCTATAATTCACCCCTCCACTTT.

This clonotype is labeled medium-sized. This sequence joins TRBV11-2 and TRBJ2-1, with unresolved D. Looked up from germline, CDR1 is SGHAT and CDR2 is FQNNGV. Trimming pared 1 base from V and 4 bases from J, leaving 11 bases between. CDR3 length equals 15 residues. CDR3 sequence (DNA): TGTGCCAGCAGCTTAGTGGTGGAGTCGTACAATGAGCAGTTCTTC. The encoded protein is CASSLVVESYNEQFF.

This clonotype was counted only a few times. The chain has TRBV6-6 and TRBJ2-1, with D perhaps matching TRBD1 (6 bases). Germline loops: CDR1 MNHNY, CDR2 SVGAGI (reference sequence). There are 20 residues in the CDR3. Trimming left V 5 bases short and J 4 bases short, with 30 bases between. The CDR3 region is CASSLLKSWLGARLYNEQFF. The CDR3 bases are TGTGCCAGCAGTCTACTCAAAAGTTGGTTGGGGGCCAGGTTGTACAATGAGCAGTTCTTC.

The gene calls are TRBV28 and TRBJ2-1; no clear D gene. Germline-derived CDR1 and CDR2 are MDHEN and SYDVKM. This CDR3 spans 12 amino acids. The V end lost 3 bases, the J end lost 7 bases, and 7 bases lay between the germline ends. This CDR3 reads CASSFVRNEQFF. CDR3 DNA: TGTGCCAGCAGTTTCGTCAGGAATGAGCAGTTCTTC.

This clonotype came up a few times. The genes are TRBV6-5 and TRBJ2-7; D remains ambiguous. This CDR3 is built from 11 residues. Germline V gene data show CDR1 as MNHEY and CDR2 as SVGAGI. Trimming shortened V by 2 bases and J by 5 bases, and 4 bases separated the two germline ends. In DNA, the CDR3 is TGTGCCAGCAGTTACGCCAACGAGCAGTACTTC. Translation gives CASSYANEQYF.

This clonotype turned up a few times. It is unclear where the CDR3 begins or ends on the DNA, so no DNA is shown, and the CDR3 is as TCRdb lists it. CDR3: CASSTSGVNTEAFF. The chain combines TRBV7-3 with TRBJ1-1; TRBD1 is taken as the D call from the table, unchecked against the DNA. The germline V gene has CDR1 SGHTA and CDR2 FQGTGA. With termini counted, the CDR3 has 14 amino acids.

This clonotype was recorded many times. The germline gene is not matched at one end of the junction; a read error may be the cause. The rearrangement links TRBV7-2 to TRBJ2-3, with a weak D call TRBD2 (6 bases). The CDR3 runs 15 residues. Germline assignment: CDR1 SGHTA and CDR2 FQGNSA. The CDR3 loop reads CASTTSRDSQETQFF. In nucleotides, the CDR3 is TGTGCCAGCACCACTTCGCGGGACTCCCAAGAGACCCAGTTCTTT.

In its sample, this clonotype ranks as medium-sized. This sequence joins TRBV6-1 and TRBJ2-3, with D maybe TRBD1 (5 bases). This CDR3 is built from 16 residues. Trimming stripped 2 bases from V and 3 bases from J, with 15 bases between. CDR1 is MNHNS, CDR2 SASEGT, per germline. The CDR3, as DNA: TGTGCCAGCAGTGAAATTCAGGGTCATGCTACAGATACGCAGTATTTT. Translating gives CASSEIQGHATDTQYF.

The chain is built from TRBV7-2 and TRBJ2-1; 13 bases are shared with TRBD2. Germline CDR1 and CDR2: SGHTA and FQGNSA. The V segment lost 5 bases and the J segment 6 bases; nucleotides outside the gene matches: 7. The CDR3 contains 16 residues. CDR3 coding DNA: TGTGCCAGCAGCGCCCGGACTAGCGGGAGTTCCAATGAGCAGTTCTTC. It specifies CASSARTSGSSNEQFF.

In its sample, this clonotype is medium-sized. The genes are TRBV6-1 and TRBJ2-1; a weak D match, TRBD2 (5 bases). CDR1 is MNHNS, CDR2 SASEGT, per germline. V was trimmed by 3 bases and J by 0 bases, leaving 12 bases between them. The CDR3 is 16 amino acids. The CDR3 DNA is TGTGCCAGCAGTGAGTCGGACTTGTTCTCCTACAATGAGCAGTTCTTC. Amino acid sequence: CASSESDLFSYNEQFF.